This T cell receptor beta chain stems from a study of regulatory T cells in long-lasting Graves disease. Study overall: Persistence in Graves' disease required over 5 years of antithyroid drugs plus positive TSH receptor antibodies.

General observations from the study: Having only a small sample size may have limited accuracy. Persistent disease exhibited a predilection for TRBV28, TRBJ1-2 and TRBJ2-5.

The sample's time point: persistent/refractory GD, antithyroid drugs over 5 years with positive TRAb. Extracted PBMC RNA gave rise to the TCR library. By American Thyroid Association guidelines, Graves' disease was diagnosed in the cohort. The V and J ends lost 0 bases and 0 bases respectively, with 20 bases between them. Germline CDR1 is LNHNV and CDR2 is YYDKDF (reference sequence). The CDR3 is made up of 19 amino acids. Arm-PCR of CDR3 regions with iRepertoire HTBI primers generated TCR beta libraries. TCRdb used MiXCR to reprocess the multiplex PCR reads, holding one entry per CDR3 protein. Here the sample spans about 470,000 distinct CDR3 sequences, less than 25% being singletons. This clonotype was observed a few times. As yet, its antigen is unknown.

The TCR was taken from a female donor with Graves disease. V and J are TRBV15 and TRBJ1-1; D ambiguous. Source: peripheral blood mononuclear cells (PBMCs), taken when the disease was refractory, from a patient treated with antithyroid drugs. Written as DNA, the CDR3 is TGTGCCACCAGCAGAGATTTGGTCGGACGGAGACCCATGAACACTGAAGCTTTCTTT. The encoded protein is CATSRDLVGRRPMNTEAFF.